This T cell receptor (beta chain) derives from a study of immune cell composition in non-small cell lung cancer. Study-wide context: Tumours were mainly lung adenocarcinoma or squamous cell carcinoma.

Normal lung sampling was at least 3 cm from the tumour, as distant as possible. Sequenced by immunoSEQ multiplex PCR; TCRdb stores in-frame clones only, minus some. This sample has about 16,000 clones; around four fifths occur once, and the top ten carry about 10%. Overall study findings and caveats: In adenocarcinoma, maximal tumour-associated clone frequency tracked TIL tumour reactivity. Approximately 79% of squamous and around a third of adenocarcinoma cases had tumour-associated clones >0.5%.

The CDR3 is made up of 12 amino acids. The germline CDR1 and CDR2 sequences are MNHNS and SASEGT. V shed 10 bases and J shed 0 bases, with 10 bases lying between them. On this clone itself: Its specificity is unknown.

In addition, the sample was reused for a study of CD4 T cells in lung cancer. That report notes: Neoantigen-specific CD4+ T-cell clones and TCRs were isolated from blood.

Sequenced sample: non-adjacent lung tissue. The sequence derives from a human donor with non-small cell lung cancer. This chain links TRBV6-1 with TRBJ2-7, with D possibly matching TRBD2 (5 bases). The CDR3 DNA reads TGTGCCACGACGGGAAGCTCCTACGAGCAGTACTTC. It yields the protein CATTGSSYEQYF.